This record concerns one T cell receptor beta chain sequence. What it binds is not known. This record comes from a study of T cells in narcolepsy. Study background: Donors had narcolepsy type 1 or type 2, or were healthy controls.

CDR1 KGHSH and CDR2 LQKENI come from the germline V gene. V was pared by 2 bases and J by 6 bases, with 11 bases of the junction left unmatched. There are 16 residues in the CDR3. Overall study results and limits: Autoreactive HCRT-specific and TRIB2-specific clonotypes were marked in same-patient CSF-versus-blood CD4+ comparisons. Some memory CD4+ repertoires had no autoreactive clone sequences.

Only in-frame clones appear in the TCRdb table, and some are missing; sequencing was by immunoSEQ multiplex PCR. The repertoire holds 25,000 to 35,000 clones, with around 74% as singletons. The chain employs TRBV18 and TRBJ2-7, with 9 bases identical to TRBD2. The sequence was obtained from a human donor in good health. Sequenced material: memory (CD45RA-) CD4+ T cells from blood. CDR3 sequence (DNA): TGTGCCAGCTCACCAGGCGGGAGGGCCTCTATACGCGAGCAGTACTTC. Protein: CASSPGGRASIREQYF.